This TCR beta chain was captured by sequencing in a study of blood T cell repertoires in COVID-19. The overall study: Acute and convalescent COVID-19 specimens originated in the United States, Italy and Spain. From T cells, B-cell-depleted T cells, or PBMCs came the material, which was cDNA or gDNA.

Trimming stripped 5 bases from V and 7 bases from J, with 20 bases between. This CDR3 has 15 residues. From germline, CDR1 is MNHNY and CDR2 SVGAGI (reference sequence). Only in-frame clones appear in the TCRdb table, and some are missing; sequencing was by immunoSEQ multiplex PCR. Of 90,000 to 150,000 clones listed, about 80% are singletons. This TCR was recovered from a woman older than 75 with acute or convalescent COVID-19. This rearrangement joins TRBV6-6 to TRBJ1-2; weak D call: TRBD1 (6 bases). Material: peripheral blood. Here the CDR3 reads CASSPPTGKESGYTF. CDR3 bases: TGTGCCAGCAGTCCCCCGACAGGAAAGGAGTCTGGCTACACCTTC.